These T cell receptor beta chains were read from a single sample in a study of OX40 agonist ivuxolimab in advanced cancers. Generated by immunoSEQ multiplex PCR, the TCRdb table keeps only in-frame clones and is missing some. The sample has approximately 99,000 clones, roughly nine tenths seen once; the top ten hold more than 5.5%. The material was CD4+ or CD8+ T cells sorted from blood, obtained in a trial of the OX40 agonist ivuxolimab. The receptor source for this set is an adult with an advanced solid tumor such as melanoma, head and neck, liver or kidney cancer. Each CDR3 is given with its conserved first and last residue. The order of the fields is J gene, D gene, clone size, V gene, CDR3 protein, CDR3 DNA. The D gene is left open where the match is weak. Size values are once, few and many counts, or a class for expanded clones, and some rows have none.

TRBJ1-2,-,-,TRBV4-1,CASSQVQGLKDYGYTF,TGCGCCAGCAGCCAAGTTCAGGGATTGAAGGACTATGGCTACACCTTC
TRBJ2-7,-,-,TRBV27,CASSLSIGQTSYEQYF,TGTGCCAGCAGTTTATCGATCGGCCAGACTAGTTACGAGCAGTACTTC
TRBJ1-1,TRBD1,once,TRBV6-1,CASSERQGTEAFF,TGTGCCAGCAGTGAGAGACAGGGGACTGAAGCTTTCTTT
TRBJ1-2,TRBD1,few,TRBV30,CAWSTQGGSYGYTF,TGTGCCTGGAGTACCCAGGGGGGCAGCTATGGCTACACCTTC
TRBJ2-5,-,-,TRBV20-1,CSARGGETQYF,TGCAGTGCTAGAGGGGGGGAGACCCAGTACTTC
TRBJ1-1,TRBD1,few,TRBV27,CASSPGQVNTEAFF,TGTGCCAGCAGTCCGGGACAGGTGAACACTGAAGCTTTCTTT
TRBJ2-7,TRBD2,-,TRBV7-2,CASSWGLQVSYEQYF,TGTGCCAGCAGCTGGGGACTACAAGTTTCCTACGAGCAGTACTTC
TRBJ1-1,TRBD1,-,TRBV5-1,CASSPGTGTNTEAFF,TGCGCCAGCAGCCCGGGGACAGGGACGAACACTGAAGCTTTCTTT
TRBJ2-1,TRBD2,-,TRBV6-1,CASSEYQTSGDKKGRQFF,TGTGCCAGCAGTGAATACCAGACTAGCGGGGATAAGAAGGGGAGGCAGTTCTTC
TRBJ2-5,TRBD1,-,TRBV5-6,CASSLRQGAVETQYF,TGTGCCAGCAGCTTGCGACAGGGTGCTGTGGAGACCCAGTACTTC
TRBJ2-1,TRBD1,-,TRBV29-1,CSVQGASSYNEQFF,TGCAGCGTTCAGGGGGCGAGCTCCTACAATGAGCAGTTCTTC
TRBJ2-3,-,once,TRBV7-6,CASSPGQFTDTQYF,TGTGCCAGCAGCCCCGGACAGTTCACAGATACGCAGTATTTT
TRBJ1-2,TRBD1,-,TRBV7-2,CASSRQTGGYTF,TGTGCCAGCAGCCGACAGACAGGGGGCTACACCTTC
TRBJ1-1,-,-,TRBV7-9,CASRSYKNTEAFF,TGTGCCAGCAGATCATACAAGAACACTGAAGCTTTCTTT
TRBJ2-3,-,once,TRBV19,CASSGRDANTDTQYF,TGTGCCAGTAGTGGCCGGGACGCCAACACAGATACGCAGTATTTT
TRBJ1-1,-,many,TRBV19,CASKTGMTLNTEAFF,TGTGCCAGTAAAACCGGGATGACACTGAACACTGAAGCTTTCTTT
TRBJ2-4,-,-,TRBV11-2,CASSYGGGAAKNIQYF,TGTGCCAGCAGCTATGGGGGTGGGGCAGCCAAAAACATTCAGTACTTC
TRBJ1-2,TRBD1,-,TRBV2,CASRQQGKVLDGYTF,TGTGCCAGCAGACAACAGGGGAAGGTTCTGGATGGCTACACCTTC
TRBJ1-1,-,-,TRBV10-1,CASSENLDGVNTEAFF,TGCGCCAGCAGTGAGAATCTGGACGGAGTGAACACTGAAGCTTTCTTT
TRBJ1-2,-,-,TRBV28,CASSTGAPGGYTF,TGTGCCAGCAGCACTGGGGCACCGGGAGGCTACACCTTC
TRBJ1-4,-,-,TRBV30,CASTRDDLVNEKLFF,TGTGCCTCAACAAGGGACGATCTTGTGAATGAAAAACTGTTTTTT
TRBJ1-5,-,once,TRBV19,CASTSPKGVSGNQPQHF,TGTGCCAGTACTTCCCCCAAGGGGGTTTCGGGCAATCAGCCCCAGCATTTT
TRBJ1-2,-,-,TRBV9,CASSVGGNYGYTF,TGTGCCAGCAGCGTAGGTGGTAACTATGGCTACACCTTC
TRBJ1-1,-,-,TRBV7-9,CASSAGPMNTEAFF,TGTGCCAGCAGCGCAGGGCCCATGAACACTGAAGCTTTCTTT
TRBJ1-3,-,-,TRBV30,CAWSVRSSGNTIYF,TGTGCCTGGAGTGTGCGGTCCTCTGGAAACACCATATATTTT
TRBJ1-1,-,-,TRBV5-1,CASSFRSGNTEAFF,TGCGCCAGCAGCTTTCGATCAGGCAACACTGAAGCTTTCTTT
TRBJ1-2,-,-,TRBV9,CASGPQRAQSYGYTF,TGTGCCAGCGGACCTCAACGTGCTCAATCCTATGGCTACACCTTC
TRBJ1-5,-,-,TRBV2,CASSPSWGGSQPQHF,TGTGCCAGCAGTCCTTCATGGGGGGGAAGTCAGCCCCAGCATTTT
TRBJ2-1,TRBD1,-,TRBV7-9,CAIRRDRGGNEQFF,TGTGCCATCCGCCGGGACAGGGGAGGCAATGAGCAGTTCTTC
TRBJ2-5,-,-,TRBV6-1,CASPQGGAGGTQYF,TGTGCCAGCCCACAAGGGGGGGCCGGAGGGACCCAGTACTTC
TRBJ1-5,-,once,TRBV6-1,CASRDRSNQPQHF,TGTGCCAGCAGAGACAGGAGCAATCAGCCCCAGCATTTT